This TCR beta chain was retrieved from a study of metastatic and nonmetastatic thyroid tumors. Across the study: Patients with malignant and benign thyroid disease provided blood and tumor or nodule tissue, whose repertoires were compared.

This CDR3 comprises 14 residues. With 8 bases clipped from V and 4 bases from J, the junction kept 9 bases outside the gene matches. CDR1 and CDR2 from the germline V gene are MNHEY and SVGEGT. Not a single patient had been given any form of treatment at any point before undergoing thyroid surgery. Study outcomes and limitations: It was reported that TCR beta diversity was significantly higher in malignant thyroid tumors than benign nodules, in blood and tumor.

As processed by the authors: Built for papillary thyroid cancer, a distant-metastasis classifier drew on CDR3 differences across clinicopathological groups. Using MiXCR, TCRdb reanalyzed the PCR reads. V and J calls and clone size were set by TCRdb, not the authors. Of over 10,000 clones listed, 12% were seen once; the top ten hold roughly 33%. This clone was seen many times. Its target is not known. The chain carries TRBV6-2 or TRBV6-3 and TRBJ2-5; 8 nucleotides match TRBD2. Sequenced: blood. The clonotype comes from a female donor with papillary thyroid cancer or a benign thyroid nodule (not recorded which). Some clones in this sample may be carry-over from other donors' samples. DNA for the CDR3: TGTGCCAGCGGGAGCGGGAGCGGGGCAGAGACCCAGTACTTC. Its protein product is CASGSGSGAETQYF.